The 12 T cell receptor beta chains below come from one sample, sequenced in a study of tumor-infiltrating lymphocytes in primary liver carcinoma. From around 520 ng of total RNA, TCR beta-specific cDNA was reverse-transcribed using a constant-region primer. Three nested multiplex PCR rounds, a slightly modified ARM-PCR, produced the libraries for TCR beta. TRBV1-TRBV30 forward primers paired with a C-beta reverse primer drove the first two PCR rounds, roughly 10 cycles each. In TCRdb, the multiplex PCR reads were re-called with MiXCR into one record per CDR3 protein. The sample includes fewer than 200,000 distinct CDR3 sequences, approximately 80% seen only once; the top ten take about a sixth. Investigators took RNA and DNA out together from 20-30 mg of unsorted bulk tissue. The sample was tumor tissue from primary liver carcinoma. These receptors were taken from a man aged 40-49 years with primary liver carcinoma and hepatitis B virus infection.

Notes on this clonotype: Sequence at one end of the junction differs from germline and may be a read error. DNA for the CDR3: TGCAGCGTTGAAGGGGACGGGGGGCGAGCAGAGACCCAGTATTTC. Translating gives CSVEGDGGRAETQYF. This chain links TRBV29-1 with TRBJ2-5; the D gene is possibly TRBD2 (7 bases). Looked up from germline, CDR1 is SQVTM and CDR2 is ANQGSEA. The CDR3 covers 15 residues.

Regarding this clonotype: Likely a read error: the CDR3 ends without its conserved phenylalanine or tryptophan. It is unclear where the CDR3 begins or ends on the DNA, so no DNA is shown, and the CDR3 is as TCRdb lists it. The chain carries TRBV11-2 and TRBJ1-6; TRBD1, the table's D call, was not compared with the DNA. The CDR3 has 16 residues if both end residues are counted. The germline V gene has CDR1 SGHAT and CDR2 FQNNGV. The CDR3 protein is CASSLGDNGYNSPFHL.

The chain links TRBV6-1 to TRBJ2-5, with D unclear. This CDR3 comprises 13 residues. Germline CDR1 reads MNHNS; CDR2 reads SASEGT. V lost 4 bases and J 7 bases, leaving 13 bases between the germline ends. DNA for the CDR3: TGTGCCAGCAGTGTAAATGGTGCAGGGACCCAGTACTTC. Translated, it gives CASSVNGAGTQYF.

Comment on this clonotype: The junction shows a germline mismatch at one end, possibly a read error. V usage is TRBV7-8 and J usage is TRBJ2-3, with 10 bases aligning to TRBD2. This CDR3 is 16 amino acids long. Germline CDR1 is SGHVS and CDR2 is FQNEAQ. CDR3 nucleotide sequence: TGTGCCAGCAGCTTCGGACTAGCGGACGACACAGACACGCAGTATTTT. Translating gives CASSFGLADDTDTQYF.

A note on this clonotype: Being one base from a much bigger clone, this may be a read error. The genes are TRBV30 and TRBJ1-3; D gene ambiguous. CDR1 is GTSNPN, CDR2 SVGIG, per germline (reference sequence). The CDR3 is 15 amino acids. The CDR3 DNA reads TGTGCCTGGAGGTTTGGTCCTGGCGCTGGAAACATCATATATTTT. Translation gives CAWRFGPGAGNIIYF. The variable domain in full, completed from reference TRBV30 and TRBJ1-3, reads SQTIHQWPATLVQPVGSPLSLECTVEGTSNPNLYWYRQAAGRGLQLLFYSVGIGQISSEVPQNLSASRPQDRQFILSSKKLLLSDSGFYLCAWRFGPGAGNIIYFGEGSWLTVV.

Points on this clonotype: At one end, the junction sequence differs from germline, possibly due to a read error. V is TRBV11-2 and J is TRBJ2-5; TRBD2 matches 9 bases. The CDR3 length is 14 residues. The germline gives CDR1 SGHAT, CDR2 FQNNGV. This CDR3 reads CASTRAGGQEAQYF. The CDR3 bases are TGTGCCAGTACCCGAGCGGGAGGACAAGAGGCCCAGTACTTC.

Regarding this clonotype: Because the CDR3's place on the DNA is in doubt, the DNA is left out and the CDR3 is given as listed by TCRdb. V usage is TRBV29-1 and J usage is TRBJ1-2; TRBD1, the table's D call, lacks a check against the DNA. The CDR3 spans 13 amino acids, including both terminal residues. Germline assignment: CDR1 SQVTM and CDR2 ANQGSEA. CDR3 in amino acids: CSVADKVGYGSTF.

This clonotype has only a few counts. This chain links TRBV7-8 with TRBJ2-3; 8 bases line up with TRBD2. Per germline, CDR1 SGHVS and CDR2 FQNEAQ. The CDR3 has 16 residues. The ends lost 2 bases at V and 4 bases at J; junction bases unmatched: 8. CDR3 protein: CASSLHTSGSPDTQYF. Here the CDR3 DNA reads TGTGCCAGCAGCTTACATACAAGCGGGAGCCCAGATACGCAGTATTTT. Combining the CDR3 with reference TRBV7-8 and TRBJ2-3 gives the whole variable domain GAGVSQSPRYKVAKRGQDVALRCDPISGHVSLFWYQQALGQGPEFLTYFQNEAQLDKSGLPSDRFFAERPEGSVSTLKIQRTQQEDSAVYLCASSLHTSGSPDTQYFGPGTRLTVL.

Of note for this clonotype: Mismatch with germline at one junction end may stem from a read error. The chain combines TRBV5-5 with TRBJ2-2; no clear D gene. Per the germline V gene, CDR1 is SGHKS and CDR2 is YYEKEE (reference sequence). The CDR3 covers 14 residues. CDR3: CTSSFNLNTGELFF. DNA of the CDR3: TGTACCAGCAGCTTTAACTTAAACACCGGGGAGCTGTTTTTT.

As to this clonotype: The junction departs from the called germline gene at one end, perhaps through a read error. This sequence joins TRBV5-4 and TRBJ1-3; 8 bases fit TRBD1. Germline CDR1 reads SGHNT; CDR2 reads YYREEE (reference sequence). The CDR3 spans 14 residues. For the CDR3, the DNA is TGTGCCGGCAGCTTGGACAGGGCTGTAAACACCATATATTTT. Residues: CAGSLDRAVNTIYF. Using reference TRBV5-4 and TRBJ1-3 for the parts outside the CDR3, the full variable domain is ETGVTQSPTHLIKTRGQQVTLRCSSQSGHNTVSWYQQALGQGPQFIFQYYREEENGRGNFPPRFSGLQFPNYSSELNVNALELDDSALYLCAGSLDRAVNTIYFGEGSWLTVV.

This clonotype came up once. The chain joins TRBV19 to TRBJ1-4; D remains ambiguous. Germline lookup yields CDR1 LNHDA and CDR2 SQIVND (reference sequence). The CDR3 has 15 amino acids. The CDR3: CTNSLQHRVDEKLFF. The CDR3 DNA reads TGTACCAATAGTCTCCAACATAGGGTGGATGAAAAACTGTTTTTT.

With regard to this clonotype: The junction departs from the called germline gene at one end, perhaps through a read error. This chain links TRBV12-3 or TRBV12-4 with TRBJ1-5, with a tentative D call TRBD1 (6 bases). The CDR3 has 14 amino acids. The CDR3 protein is CASSQQGRNQPQHF. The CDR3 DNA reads TGTGCCAGCAGTCAACAGGGTCGCAATCAGCCCCAGCACTTT.